These 25 T cell receptor beta chains came from one sample sequenced in a study of blood T cells in healthy people across ages. Sample-barcoded 5' priming and a J-beta primer mix drove a second PCR of roughly 7 to 11 cycles. One entry per CDR3 protein results from TCRdb running MiXCR on the 5' RACE reads. The sample has hundreds of thousands of distinct CDR3 sequences; approximately 30% are singletons. Material for sequencing was blood. Source of these receptors: an elderly woman in good health.

As to this clonotype: A much more abundant neighbour one base away suggests this may be a read error. The chain combines TRBV5-5 with TRBJ2-4, with D hard to call. With the DNA end fitting TRBJ2-7 better, the J assignment may be wrong. Germline V gene data show CDR1 as SGHKS and CDR2 as YYEKEE (reference sequence). The CDR3 runs to 16 residues. CDR3 bases: TGTGCCAACAGCTTGGCTTTTGGCAATAACTTTTACGAGCAGTACTTC. Protein product: CANSLAFGNNFYEQYF.

V and J are TRBV6-2 or TRBV6-3 and TRBJ2-2, with 10 nucleotides matching TRBD1. From germline, CDR1 is MNHEY and CDR2 SVGEGT. The CDR3 is 16 residues long. The trim removed 4 bases at V and 6 bases at J, leaving 8 bases unmatched. In DNA, the CDR3 is TGTGCCAGCAGTTCCCCGACAGGGGGCTCTCCCGGGGAGCTGTTTTTT. Amino acid sequence: CASSSPTGGSPGELFF.

CDR3 sequence: CASSDTGGKDSPLHF. CDR3 nucleotides: TGTGCCAGCAGTGATACCGGGGGCAAGGATTCACCCCTCCACTTT. The genes are TRBV2 and TRBJ1-6; tentatively, D is TRBD1 (6 bases). Germline CDR1 SNHLY, CDR2 FYNNEI. Deletions cut 3 bases from V and 8 bases from J, with 14 bases between. The CDR3 sequence is 15 residues long.

This chain connects TRBV12-3 or TRBV12-4 to TRBJ1-3; the D gene is possibly TRBD1 (6 bases). The CDR3 totals 15 residues. V was shortened by 5 bases and J by 1 base, with 12 bases between the two germline ends. The CDR3 DNA follows: TGTGCCAGCAGTCCGACCAGGGGATCTGGAAACACCATATATTTT. This gives the protein CASSPTRGSGNTIYF.

With respect to this clonotype: This may be a read error, as it is one base from a much larger clone. This sequence joins TRBV5-1 and TRBJ2-6; D gene uncertain. Germline lookup yields CDR1 SGHRS and CDR2 YFSETQ. V lost 7 bases and J lost 4, with 12 bases in between. The CDR3 is made up of 14 amino acids. As DNA, the CDR3 is TGCGCCAGCGGCCTGTCTGCCGGGGCCAACGTCCTGACTTTC. This translates into CASGLSAGANVLTF.

There are many counts of this clonotype. This rearrangement joins TRBV3-1 to TRBJ1-5; a weak D match, TRBD1 (6 bases). Trimming pared 3 bases from V and 6 bases from J, leaving 15 bases between. The CDR3 contains 15 residues. The germline CDR1 and CDR2 sequences are LGHDT and YNNKEL (reference sequence). CDR3 loop: CASSQVTGPGQPQHF. In DNA form, the CDR3 reads TGTGCCAGCAGCCAGGTTACAGGGCCGGGTCAGCCCCAGCATTTT.

Worth noting for this clonotype: It may be a read error: a sequence one base away is much more abundant. The chain has TRBV3-1 and TRBJ1-4; no reliable D call. The V and J ends lost 0 bases and 11 bases respectively, with 10 bases between them. Germline lookup yields CDR1 LGHDT and CDR2 YNNKEL (reference sequence). The CDR3 consists of 13 residues. In DNA, the CDR3 is TGTGCCAGCAGCCAAGATAAGTCGGGGAAACTGTTTTTT. It codes for CASSQDKSGKLFF.

The J gene is TRBJ2-5, the V gene TRBV5-1, with 9 bases matching TRBD1. Germline assignment: CDR1 SGHRS and CDR2 YFSETQ. The CDR3 has 15 residues. Trimming removed 0 bases from V and 5 bases from J; junction bases left unmatched: 5. Written as DNA, the CDR3 is TGCGCCAGCAGCTTGGGGACAGGGGACGGCGAGACCCAGTACTTC. Amino acids: CASSLGTGDGETQYF.

This clonotype was seen at least ten times. The chain couples TRBV28 to TRBJ2-7; the D call may be TRBD1 or TRBD2 (7 bases each). This CDR3 comprises 16 residues. Germline V CDR1 and CDR2: MDHEN, SYDVKM. V lost 5 bases and J lost 4, with 21 bases in between. In nucleotides, the CDR3 is TGTGCCAGCAGTCTTCGTCCAGGGGGGGTCCCTTACGAGCAGTACTTC. It encodes CASSLRPGGVPYEQYF.

The CDR3 DNA sequence: TGCAGTGCTACCGAGGGACTAGCGGGGCGGCAGTTCTTC. Encoded protein: CSATEGLAGRQFF. The chain combines TRBV20-1 with TRBJ2-1; TRBD2 agrees at 13 bases. The CDR3 contains 13 residues. Germline CDR1 reads DFQATT; CDR2 reads SNEGSKA (reference sequence). J gave up 12 bases and V 4 bases, and 6 bases lay outside the gene matches.

This clonotype has at least ten counts. The V call is TRBV5-1, the J call TRBJ2-7; no reliable D call. V lost 4 bases, J lost 6 bases, and 23 bases lay in between. This CDR3 has 16 residues. The germline V gene encodes CDR1 SGHRS and CDR2 YFSETQ. CDR3 protein: CASSPHGRSFALEQYF. The CDR3 DNA reads as TGCGCCAGCAGCCCCCATGGCAGGTCCTTTGCTCTCGAGCAGTACTTC.

About this clonotype itself: Just one base apart from a much larger clone, this may be a read error. The V gene is TRBV16, the J gene TRBJ1-5; 7 bases match TRBD1. Germline V gene lookup returns CDR1 KGHSY and CDR2 FQNENV. The CDR3 has 14 residues. Unmatched junction bases numbered 6, after V lost 4 bases and J lost 6 bases. Here the CDR3 reads CASSRDRVSQPQHF. The CDR3 region has the DNA TGTGCCAGCAGCCGCGACAGGGTCAGTCAGCCCCAGCATTTT.

A word on this clonotype: A single base separates this from a much larger clone, so it may be a read error. The rearrangement uses TRBV9 and TRBJ1-2; 9 bases agree with TRBD1. Germline CDR1 reads SGDLS; CDR2 reads YYNGEE. The CDR3 extends over 15 amino acids. For the CDR3, the DNA is TGTGCCAGCAGCGCCGTACAGGGGGCGGTCTATGACTACACCTTC. Protein sequence: CASSAVQGAVYDYTF.

This clonotype was seen at least ten times. CDR3 DNA: TGTGCCAGCACTCCGACAGGTCCTAATTCACCCCTCCACTTT. Protein: CASTPTGPNSPLHF. V gene TRBV7-2 combines with J gene TRBJ1-6, with D possibly TRBD1 on 6 matching bases. CDR3 size: 14 residues. Trimming left V 7 bases short and J 6 bases short, with 13 bases between. Looked up from germline, CDR1 is SGHTA and CDR2 is FQGNSA.

This clonotype was counted at least ten times. The V gene is TRBV6-5, the J gene TRBJ2-5, with 7 bases that match TRBD1. The CDR3 loop spans 14 amino acids. V shed 6 bases and J 2 bases; nucleotides not matched to a gene: 6. Germline V gene sequence: CDR1 MNHEY, CDR2 SVGAGI. Here the CDR3 reads CASSPGQPQETQYF. The CDR3 DNA sequence: TGTGCCAGCAGCCCGGGACAGCCGCAAGAGACCCAGTACTTC.

This clonotype was observed many times. The rearrangement links TRBV18 to TRBJ2-7; unclear D gene. There are 14 residues in the CDR3. The V end was cut by 3 bases, the J end by 0 bases, with 9 bases between. Germline assignment: CDR1 KGHSH and CDR2 LQKENI. The CDR3 here is CASSPKESSYEQYF. The CDR3 bases are TGTGCCAGCTCACCGAAGGAGAGCTCCTACGAGCAGTACTTC.

This clonotype showed up just a few times. The chain combines TRBV5-8 with TRBJ2-5; 8 bases agree with TRBD2. Trimming at V came to 5 bases and at J to 11 bases, leaving 14 bases not matched to a gene. The CDR3 is 14 residues long. Germline CDR1 SGHTS, CDR2 YDEGEE. The CDR3 sequence: CASRSQRGYNEQYF. The CDR3 bases are TGTGCCAGCAGATCGCAGCGGGGGTACAATGAGCAGTACTTC.

V usage is TRBV6-5 and J usage is TRBJ1-2, with 8 bases identical to TRBD1. Germline V gives CDR1 MNHEY, CDR2 SVGAGI. V lost 0 bases, J lost 4 bases, and 4 bases stayed unmatched. The CDR3 runs 15 residues. The CDR3 loop reads CASSYSAGGIYGYTF. The CDR3 bases are TGTGCCAGCAGTTACTCCGCAGGGGGCATCTATGGCTACACCTTC.

This clonotype came up many times. The chain employs TRBV6-5 and TRBJ1-6; D is unclear. The CDR3 length is 11 residues. V lost 10 bases to trimming and J lost 7 bases, with 8 bases between them. The germline V gene has CDR1 MNHEY and CDR2 SVGAGI. The CDR3 loop is CATGVNSPLHF. The CDR3 nucleotides are TGTGCCACCGGGGTAAATTCACCCCTCCACTTT.

Comments on this clonotype: Since a much larger clone is just one base distant, this may be a read error. The chain combines TRBV6-6 with TRBJ2-7; D gene ambiguous. The CDR3 spans 13 residues. CDR1 and CDR2 from the germline V gene are MNHNY and SVGAGI (reference sequence). The ends were cut back, 5 bases at V and 7 bases at J, with 15 bases in the middle. Here the CDR3 DNA reads TGTGCCAGCAGTACGGACCGTTACAATGAGCAGTACTTC. Translated, it gives CASSTDRYNEQYF.

This clonotype was recorded many times. The chain recombines TRBV20-1 with TRBJ2-5, with 13 bases lining up with TRBD2. J lost 4 bases, V lost 5 bases, and 10 bases had no gene match. Germline CDR1 is DFQATT and CDR2 is SNEGSKA (reference sequence). This CDR3 is built from 16 residues. Here the CDR3 reads CSAEGTSGDWLETQYF. CDR3 sequence (DNA): TGCAGTGCTGAGGGGACTAGCGGGGACTGGTTAGAGACCCAGTACTTC.

This clonotype has a count of ten or more. The chain employs TRBV28 and TRBJ2-3, with a tentative D call TRBD2 (5 bases). V was cut by 7 bases and J by 0 bases, with 17 bases left in between. The CDR3 runs 16 residues. CDR1 and CDR2 from the germline V gene are MDHEN and SYDVKM. CDR3 amino acids: CASNSPTAASTDTQYF. The DNA of the CDR3 is TGTGCCAGCAACTCACCCACAGCGGCTAGCACAGATACGCAGTATTTT.

This chain connects TRBV5-1 to TRBJ2-3; TRBD2 is a possible D gene (5 bases). CDR1 and CDR2 from the germline V gene are SGHRS and YFSETQ. The V and J ends lost 0 bases and 4 bases respectively, with 9 bases between them. The CDR3 is 14 amino acids. The CDR3 spells CASSLGRRPDTQYF. The CDR3 DNA follows: TGCGCCAGCAGCTTGGGGAGGCGGCCAGATACGCAGTATTTT.

In regard to this clonotype: A much larger clonotype is one base distant, so this may be a read error. The chain uses TRBV4-3 and TRBJ1-5, with 7 bases fitting TRBD1. From germline, CDR1 is LGHNA and CDR2 YSLEER. The CDR3 sequence is 16 residues long. V trimming: 0 bases; J trimming: 4 bases; junction bases outside the gene matches: 6. The CDR3 reads CASSQEAGGTNQPQHF. The CDR3 region has the DNA TGCGCCAGCAGCCAAGAGGCAGGGGGAACAAATCAGCCCCAGCATTTT.

This clonotype has only a few counts. Mismatch with germline at one junction end may stem from a read error. V gene TRBV5-1 combines with J gene TRBJ1-2; no firm D call. Germline values: CDR1 SGHRS, CDR2 YFSETQ. The CDR3 is 14 amino acids. In nucleotides, the CDR3 is TGCGCCAGCAGTTTGGGATCGGGTGGCGGAGGCTACACCTTC. It specifies CASSLGSGGGGYTF.